Included here is one T cell receptor beta chain sequence, with context. Which antigen it targets is not known. Base qualities are not at hand, and no much larger clone is one base apart. This sample was included in a study of T-cell reconstitution after alpha-beta-depleted transplantation in children (dated by TCRdb to the mid-2010s). In terms of the full investigation: The study quantitatively tracked T-cell immune reconstitution after TCRalphabeta/CD19-depleted allogeneic hematopoietic cell transplantation in children using TCR repertoire profiling. Broad study findings and their caveats: Over subsequent months, a decline in hyperexpanded clone frequencies was noted, and after one year, T-cell counts and TCRbeta diversity were mostly ascribed to newly produced T cells. The apparently early recovery of alphabetaT-cell counts about two months after transplant reportedly depended on only several hundred rapidly expanded clones that came from non-depleted graft cells. In some patients, high TCRbeta diversity at day 60 was attributed to recipient T cells and intrathymic progenitors that had survived conditioning.

Deletion took 0 bases off V and 1 base off J, with a span of 3 bases between the germline ends. Sequences DFQATT (CDR1) and SNEGSKA (CDR2) are obtained from the germline V gene (reference sequence). The CDR3 runs 12 amino acids, cysteine and phenylalanine included. Only the CDR3 region is kept as DNA, spanning 36 bases read in frame from base 1. Library prep was done by PCR. The reads were generated on an Illumina HiSeq 2500. To normalize quantification of the TCRbeta repertoire, the TCR libraries were built with molecular barcoding that relied on unique molecular identifiers. TCRdb reworked the public reads: Q25 trimming with fastp, MiXCR clone assembly, productive beta chains retained. Records with the same CDR3 protein are collapsed into one entry carrying the most frequent genes and DNA. Here the sample has about 600,000 distinct CDR3 sequences; approximately 22% occur a single time. The top ten hold over 12% of the sample.

The treatment or condition label, as the study defines it: allogeneic hematopoietic cell transplantation with graft depleted of TCRalphabeta T cells and CD19 B cells. Transplant recipients were children who received TCRalphabeta/CD19-depleted allogeneic hematopoietic cell grafts. The input for sequencing was PBMCs, mostly from graft donor cells, taken 360 days after TCRalphabeta/CD19-depleted stem cell transplant. Recombination connected TRBV20-1 to TRBJ2-5; the D gene cannot be resolved reliably. The receptor was derived from a boy in the first two years of life who had a stem cell transplant for acute myeloid leukemia, so the T cells may come from the graft donor. The CDR3 is CSARDAQETQYF. The DNA sequence reads TGCAGTGCTAGAGATGCCCAAGAGACCCAGTACTTC.